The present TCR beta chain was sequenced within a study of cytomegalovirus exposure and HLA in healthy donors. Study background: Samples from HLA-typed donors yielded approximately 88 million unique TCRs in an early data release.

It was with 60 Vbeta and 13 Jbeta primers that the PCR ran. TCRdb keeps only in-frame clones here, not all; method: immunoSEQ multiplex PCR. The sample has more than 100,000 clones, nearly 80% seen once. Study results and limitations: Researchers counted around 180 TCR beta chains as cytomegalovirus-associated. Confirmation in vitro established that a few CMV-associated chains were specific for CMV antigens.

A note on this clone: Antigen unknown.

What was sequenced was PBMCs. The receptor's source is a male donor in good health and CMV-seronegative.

CDR3 in amino acids: CASSFGPTGGEQYF. In nucleotides, the CDR3 is TGCGCCAGCAGCTTTGGACCGACAGGGGGCGAGCAGTACTTC. This chain connects TRBV5-1 to TRBJ2-7; 9 bases map to TRBD1. The CDR3 contains 14 residues. The ends lost 2 bases at V and 6 bases at J; junction bases unmatched: 6. Looked up from germline, CDR1 is SGHRS and CDR2 is YFSETQ.